This is a list of T cell receptor beta chains from one sample in a study of control samples from healthy donors and cancer patients. Here immunoSEQ multiplex PCR was the method, and the copy in TCRdb shows in-frame clones only, minus some. This sample carries approximately 150,000 clones, about 86% of them seen once, and the ten largest clones take approximately 1.6%. The sample was blood. The receptors come from a man between 18 and 29 years old in good health. Both conserved end residues are part of each CDR3. D genes are given only for firm matches. Not all rows give a size; the values are once, few, many and, for expanded clones, a class.

clone size: -
D gene: -
J gene: TRBJ2-7
V gene: TRBV5-5
CDR3 DNA: TGTGCCAGCAGCTTGGGGGGACTTTCTCCATTCTCTCCCCCCTCCTACGAGCAGTACTTC
CDR3 protein: CASSLGGLSPFSPPSYEQYF

clone size: -
D gene: -
J gene: TRBJ2-2
V gene: TRBV7-2
CDR3 DNA: TGTGCCAGCAGCTTAGGTGGGGGGCAGAACACCGGGGAGCTGTTTTTT
CDR3 protein: CASSLGGGQNTGELFF

clone size: -
D gene: TRBD1
J gene: TRBJ2-7
V gene: TRBV5-5
CDR3 DNA: TGTGCCAGCAGCTTGGGTGAGGGGGCCTTCTACGAGCAGTACTTC
CDR3 protein: CASSLGEGAFYEQYF

clone size: -
D gene: -
J gene: TRBJ2-3
V gene: TRBV6-5
CDR3 DNA: TGTGCCACCGGCCGGGAAGGCCTTACAGATACGCAGTATTTT
CDR3 protein: CATGREGLTDTQYF

clone size: -
D gene: -
J gene: TRBJ2-7
V gene: TRBV28
CDR3 DNA: TGTGCCAGCAGTTTATATATCTCGGGGCAGTACTTC
CDR3 protein: CASSLYISGQYF

clone size: few
D gene: -
J gene: TRBJ1-6
V gene: TRBV7-9
CDR3 DNA: TGTGCCAGCAGCTCTCTTGGGGGGCGTTCACCCCTCCACTTT
CDR3 protein: CASSSLGGRSPLHF

clone size: once
D gene: -
J gene: TRBJ1-4
V gene: TRBV28
CDR3 DNA: TGTGCCAGCAGTTTATGGCGGGGTCGGAATGAAAAACTGTTTTTT
CDR3 protein: CASSLWRGRNEKLFF

clone size: once
D gene: TRBD1
J gene: TRBJ2-3
V gene: TRBV2
CDR3 DNA: TGTGCCACCGGGACAGGGATTACAGATACGCAGTATTTT
CDR3 protein: CATGTGITDTQYF

clone size: -
D gene: -
J gene: TRBJ2-2
V gene: TRBV11-2
CDR3 DNA: TGTGCCAGCAGCCAAAGGGACCCGGGGGTCGGCGGGGAGCTGTTTTTT
CDR3 protein: CASSQRDPGVGGELFF

clone size: -
D gene: TRBD2
J gene: TRBJ2-1
V gene: TRBV28
CDR3 DNA: TGTGCCAGCACGACCCCCGCGGCGGGGGTCCGCAATGAGCAGTTCTTC
CDR3 protein: CASTTPAAGVRNEQFF

clone size: -
D gene: -
J gene: TRBJ1-1
V gene: TRBV6-4
CDR3 DNA: TGTGCCAGCAGTGACTCGAACAGTGGGGCTGGCACTGAAGCTTTCTTT
CDR3 protein: CASSDSNSGAGTEAFF

clone size: -
D gene: -
J gene: TRBJ1-4
V gene: TRBV28
CDR3 DNA: TGTGCCAGCAGTTTATTACAAATTAATGAAAAACTGTTTTTT
CDR3 protein: CASSLLQINEKLFF

clone size: -
D gene: TRBD1
J gene: TRBJ2-5
V gene: TRBV5-4
CDR3 DNA: TGTGCCAGCAGCCCGGGACAGATTCAAGAGACCCAGTACTTC
CDR3 protein: CASSPGQIQETQYF

clone size: -
D gene: -
J gene: TRBJ2-5
V gene: TRBV7-2
CDR3 DNA: TGTGCCAGCAGCTTAGCCGGGAGCCAAGAGACCCAGTACTTC
CDR3 protein: CASSLAGSQETQYF

clone size: -
D gene: -
J gene: TRBJ2-5
V gene: TRBV4-2
CDR3 DNA: TGTGCCAGCAGCCAAGGTCTAGCGAGCCAAGAGACCCAGTACTTC
CDR3 protein: CASSQGLASQETQYF

clone size: -
D gene: -
J gene: TRBJ2-5
V gene: TRBV15
CDR3 DNA: TGTGCCACCAGCAGAGATCAAAGCAGCGAGACCCAGTACTTC
CDR3 protein: CATSRDQSSETQYF

clone size: -
D gene: TRBD1
J gene: TRBJ1-2
V gene: TRBV30
CDR3 DNA: TGTGCCTGGAGGAGACAGGGGGCGCGGGGCTATGGCTACACCTTC
CDR3 protein: CAWRRQGARGYGYTF

clone size: once
D gene: TRBD1
J gene: TRBJ1-5
V gene: TRBV2
CDR3 DNA: TGTGCCAGCAGTCCGACAGGGTATGATCAGCCCCAGCATTTT
CDR3 protein: CASSPTGYDQPQHF

clone size: -
D gene: -
J gene: TRBJ1-2
V gene: TRBV6-1
CDR3 DNA: TGTGCCAGCAGTGATCTCAAGCAGGTCTATGGCTACACCTTC
CDR3 protein: CASSDLKQVYGYTF

clone size: once
D gene: -
J gene: TRBJ2-1
V gene: TRBV7-9
CDR3 DNA: TGTGCCAGCACCCTGGCGCCCCCTTCCAATGAGCAGTTCTTC
CDR3 protein: CASTLAPPSNEQFF

clone size: -
D gene: -
J gene: TRBJ1-2
V gene: TRBV20-1
CDR3 DNA: TGCAGTGCAAGTCATATTTCGGGTATCCTAACTATGGGCTACACCTTC
CDR3 protein: CSASHISGILTMGYTF

clone size: -
D gene: -
J gene: TRBJ1-5
V gene: TRBV28
CDR3 DNA: TGTGCCAGCAGCCTAAACCCAAGGATACGGCTTTATAGCAATCAGCCCCAGCATTTT
CDR3 protein: CASSLNPRIRLYSNQPQHF

clone size: -
D gene: -
J gene: TRBJ2-4
V gene: TRBV4-1
CDR3 DNA: TGCGCCAGCAGCCAAGATGCAGGGCCCGGGATTCAGTACTTC
CDR3 protein: CASSQDAGPGIQYF

clone size: -
D gene: -
J gene: TRBJ2-3
V gene: TRBV12-3/TRBV12-4
CDR3 DNA: TGTGCCAGTCTACGGGGAGGCACAGATACGCAGTATTTT
CDR3 protein: CASLRGGTDTQYF

clone size: -
D gene: TRBD1
J gene: TRBJ1-5
V gene: TRBV7-8
CDR3 DNA: TGTGCCAGCAGCTTAGTGGCGACAGGGGGGAATCAGCCCCAGCATTTT
CDR3 protein: CASSLVATGGNQPQHF

clone size: -
D gene: -
J gene: TRBJ2-2
V gene: TRBV6-6
CDR3 DNA: TGTGCCAGCAGTTTTAGGCCGATGAACACCGGGGAGCTGTTTTTT
CDR3 protein: CASSFRPMNTGELFF

clone size: -
D gene: -
J gene: TRBJ2-3
V gene: TRBV27
CDR3 DNA: TGTGCCAGCAGTTTACGTCGGGCAGATACGCAGTATTTT
CDR3 protein: CASSLRRADTQYF

clone size: -
D gene: -
J gene: TRBJ2-7
V gene: TRBV3-1/TRBV3-2
CDR3 DNA: TGTGCCAGCAGCCCCGGACGGACCCACTACGAGCAGTACTTC
CDR3 protein: CASSPGRTHYEQYF

clone size: -
D gene: -
J gene: TRBJ2-2
V gene: TRBV7-2
CDR3 DNA: TGTGCCAGCAGCTTAAGTCACGGAGCCGGGGAGCTGTTTTTT
CDR3 protein: CASSLSHGAGELFF

clone size: -
D gene: -
J gene: TRBJ1-1
V gene: TRBV5-4
CDR3 DNA: TGTGCCAGCAGCCGCAAAAGTAGGGGGAACACTGAAGCTTTCTTT
CDR3 protein: CASSRKSRGNTEAFF

clone size: -
D gene: TRBD1
J gene: TRBJ1-5
V gene: TRBV7-9
CDR3 DNA: TGTGCCAGCAGCCCACACCGGGGACAGAGCAATCAGCCCCAGCATTTT
CDR3 protein: CASSPHRGQSNQPQHF

clone size: -
D gene: -
J gene: TRBJ1-6
V gene: TRBV4-3
CDR3 DNA: TGCGCCAGCAGCCAAGACCCCCAGGGCTCCTATAATTCACCCCTCCACTTT
CDR3 protein: CASSQDPQGSYNSPLHF

clone size: -
D gene: -
J gene: TRBJ2-3
V gene: TRBV13
CDR3 DNA: TGTGCCAGCAGCTTAGGCCTGGGAACAGATACGCAGTATTTT
CDR3 protein: CASSLGLGTDTQYF

clone size: -
D gene: -
J gene: TRBJ2-7
V gene: TRBV19
CDR3 DNA: TGTGCCAGTAGTATGAATGATCAGGGCCGGAACGAGCAGTACTTC
CDR3 protein: CASSMNDQGRNEQYF

clone size: -
D gene: TRBD2
J gene: TRBJ2-1
V gene: TRBV9
CDR3 DNA: TGTGCCAGCAGCGTAGAGGGACTAGCGGGGGGTAGGGTCGAGGATGAGCAGTTCTTC
CDR3 protein: CASSVEGLAGGRVEDEQFF

clone size: -
D gene: -
J gene: TRBJ2-2
V gene: TRBV28
CDR3 DNA: TGTGCCAGCAGTCTCGACAGGACGAACACCGGGGAGCTGTTTTTT
CDR3 protein: CASSLDRTNTGELFF

clone size: -
D gene: -
J gene: TRBJ2-1
V gene: TRBV12-3/TRBV12-4
CDR3 DNA: TGTGCCAGCAGTTTACTGGAGGGCAATGAGCAGTTCTTC
CDR3 protein: CASSLLEGNEQFF